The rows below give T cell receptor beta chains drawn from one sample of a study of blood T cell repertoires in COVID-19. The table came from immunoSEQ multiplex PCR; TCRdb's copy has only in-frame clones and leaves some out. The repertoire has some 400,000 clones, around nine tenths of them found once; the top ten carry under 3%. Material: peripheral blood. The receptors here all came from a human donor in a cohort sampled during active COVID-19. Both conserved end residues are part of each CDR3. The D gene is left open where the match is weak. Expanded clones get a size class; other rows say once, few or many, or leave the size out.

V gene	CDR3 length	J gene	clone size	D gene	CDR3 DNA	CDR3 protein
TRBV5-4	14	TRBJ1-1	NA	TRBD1	TGTGCCAGCAGCTTGGGGGGACAGGACACTGAAGCTTTCTTT	CASSLGGQDTEAFF
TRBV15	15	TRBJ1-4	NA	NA	TGTGCCACCAGCAGAGATCTTGGGCAGAATGAAAAACTGTTTTTT	CATSRDLGQNEKLFF
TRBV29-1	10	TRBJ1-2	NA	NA	TGCAGCGTTTCCCTCGGGGGCTACACCTTC	CSVSLGGYTF
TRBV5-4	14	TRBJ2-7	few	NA	TGTGCCAGCAGCTTGAGAGCTAGCTCCTACGAGCAGTACTTC	CASSLRASSYEQYF
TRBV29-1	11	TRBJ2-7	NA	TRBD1	TGCAGCGTAGGACAGGCCTACGAGCAGTACTTC	CSVGQAYEQYF
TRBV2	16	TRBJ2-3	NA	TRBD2	TGTGCCAGCAGTGAAGCGGCGGGGGGGCCTACAGATACGCAGTATTTT	CASSEAAGGPTDTQYF
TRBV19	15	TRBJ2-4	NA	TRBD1	TGTGCCAGTAGACCCGACAGGGGGTCCAAAAACATTCAGTACTTC	CASRPDRGSKNIQYF
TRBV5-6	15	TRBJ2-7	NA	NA	TGTGCCAGCAGCTTGGGGGCACAGGTAACCTACGAGCAGTACTTC	CASSLGAQVTYEQYF
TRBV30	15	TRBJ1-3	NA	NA	TGTGCCTGGAGTGTACGGAGGGGCGCAGGGAACACCATATATTTT	CAWSVRRGAGNTIYF
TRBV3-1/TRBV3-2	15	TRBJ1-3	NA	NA	TGTGCCAGCAGCCAATGGGCAGGGGCCGGAAACACCATATATTTT	CASSQWAGAGNTIYF